This record looks at one TCR beta chain sequence and its context. The sample originates from a study of blood T cell repertoires in COVID-19. The overall study: COVID-19 samples collected from the United States, Italy and Spain covered acute and convalescent phases.

V dropped 2 bases and J dropped 7; count of bases not matched to a gene: 11. The CDR3 covers 16 residues. Germline lookup yields CDR1 MNHNY and CDR2 SVGAGI (reference sequence). Authors' processing steps: Amplification of reference gene primers provided the estimated nucleated cell counts. Some clones are missing from TCRdb's copy, which holds only in-frame ones; the method was immunoSEQ multiplex PCR. V and J calls and clone size are those listed in that table; D and trimming were worked out from the DNA. Of hundreds of thousands of clones in the sample, approximately 92% were seen once. Sequenced sample: PBMCs or T cells enriched from blood (not recorded which). The gene calls are TRBV6-6 and TRBJ1-5, with 7 positions matching TRBD1. The sequence was collected from a woman aged 18-30 years who had recovered from COVID-19. The chain's CDR3 is CASSYGAGGKGQPQHF. The CDR3 DNA reads TGTGCCAGCAGTTACGGGGCAGGGGGTAAGGGGCAGCCCCAGCATTTT.